This is a list of T cell receptor beta chains from one sample in a study of Graves' ophthalmopathy and Graves' hyperthyroidism. TCRdb re-analysed the multiplex PCR reads in MiXCR, keeping a single row per CDR3 protein. The sample lists over a million distinct CDR3 sequences, about 38% occurring once. Sequencing was performed on peripheral blood or thyroid tissue (not recorded which). These receptors originate from an adult man with Graves' hyperthyroidism. Each CDR3 is given with its conserved first and last residue. The D gene is left open where the match is weak. Clone sizes are given selectively: once, few, many, or a class where the clone is expanded.

j_gene	v_gene	d_gene	abundance	CDR3nt	CDR3aa
TRBJ1-2	TRBV2	TRBD1	NA	TGTGCCAGCTTAGAACAGGGGACCTACTATGGCTACACCTTC	CASLEQGTYYGYTF
TRBJ2-2	TRBV10-3	NA	NA	TGTGCCATCAGTGCGCAAACCGGGGAGCTGTTTTTT	CAISAQTGELFF
TRBJ1-1	TRBV30	NA	NA	TGTGCCTGGAGCCCGACGGGAGAAGCTTTCTTT	CAWSPTGEAFF
TRBJ2-2	TRBV4-1	NA	few	TGCGCCAGCAGCCAATTTACAGGGCGGAGCGGGGAGCTGTTTTTT	CASSQFTGRSGELFF
TRBJ2-7	TRBV12-3/TRBV12-4	TRBD2	few	TGTGCCAGCAGTTTTTTAGCGGGAGGGGAATACGAGCAGTACTTC	CASSFLAGGEYEQYF
TRBJ1-1	TRBV7-9	NA	NA	TGTGCCAGCGCCACGTGGGGGGTGAGCACTGAAGCTTTCTTT	CASATWGVSTEAFF
TRBJ1-2	TRBV2	NA	many	TGTGCCAGCCTGGGCCGCCAGGGAGTCGCTAACTATGGCTACACCTTC	CASLGRQGVANYGYTF
TRBJ2-7	TRBV11-2	TRBD2	many	TGTGCCAGCAGTTCTACTCCCGGGACTAGCGGGAGCCAGCAGTACTTC	CASSSTPGTSGSQQYF
TRBJ1-1	TRBV5-1	NA	NA	TGCGCCAGCAGCCCAGGGACCTTCAAAACGAACACTGAAGCTTTCTTT	CASSPGTFKTNTEAFF
TRBJ2-7	TRBV7-9	NA	many	TGTGCCAGCAGCTTACGTAGCGAGGGCGAGCAGTACTTC	CASSLRSEGEQYF
TRBJ1-5	TRBV25-1	NA	NA	TGTGCCAGCAGTGAACAGGGCGAAGATCAGCCCCAGCATTTT	CASSEQGEDQPQHF
TRBJ2-3	TRBV10-3	NA	NA	TGTGCCATCAGGGATTCTGGTAGCACAGATACGCAGTATTTT	CAIRDSGSTDTQYF
TRBJ2-7	TRBV7-9	NA	many	TGTGCCAGCAGCTCCCCCCGGAGCCCGTACGAGCAGTACTTC	CASSSPRSPYEQYF
TRBJ2-2	TRBV20-1	NA	NA	TGCAGTGCCAGTAGTCCAGGGTGGGGCGGGGAGCTGTTTTTT	CSASSPGWGGELFF
TRBJ2-7	TRBV14	TRBD2	few	TGTGCCAGCAGCCCACGAAAGCCTCTCCGGGACTACTCCCTCCCCTACGAGCAGTACTTC	CASSPRKPLRDYSLPYEQYF
TRBJ1-1	TRBV7-9	TRBD1	NA	TGTGCCAGCAGCAGACCCGGACAGGGCCTCTACGCTGAAGCTTTCTTT	CASSRPGQGLYAEAFF
TRBJ1-5	TRBV10-2	TRBD1	many	TGCGCCAGCAGAGAGGACAGGGACGGCAGGCAGCCCCAGCATTTT	CASREDRDGRQPQHF
TRBJ2-7	TRBV12-3/TRBV12-4	NA	NA	TGTGCCAGCAGGCATGCTCTGAGGGAGCAGTACTTC	CASRHALREQYF
TRBJ2-7	TRBV20-1	TRBD2	many	TGCAGTGCTAGAGATCTTCGTGGGAGGGACGACGAGCAGTACTTC	CSARDLRGRDDEQYF
TRBJ1-6	TRBV7-8	NA	NA	TGTGCCAGCAGCACCAACCGGTTACTAAACGTAAATTCACCCCTCCACTTT	CASSTNRLLNVNSPLHF
TRBJ2-7	TRBV11-2	TRBD2	NA	TGTGCCAGCAGCTCCGCCCTAGCGGGAGCTTCCTACGAGCAGTACTTC	CASSSALAGASYEQYF
TRBJ2-5	TRBV11-2	TRBD2	NA	TGTGCCAGCAGCTTAGAAGCGGGAGCTATTCGGGAGACCCAGTACTTC	CASSLEAGAIRETQYF
TRBJ2-6	TRBV7-3	NA	many	TGTGCCAGCAGCTTAACGGGAAGGAGCTCTGGGGCCAACGTCCTGACTTTC	CASSLTGRSSGANVLTF
TRBJ1-1	TRBV12-3/TRBV12-4	NA	few	TGTGCCAGCAGCCCAGTTCTCCGGGAAAACACTGAAGCTTTCTTT	CASSPVLRENTEAFF
TRBJ1-4	TRBV18	NA	NA	TGTGCCAGCTCACCATACGGGGACCAAAAACTGTTTTTT	CASSPYGDQKLFF
TRBJ2-5	TRBV7-8	NA	many	TGTGCCAGCACACCGGGACAAAACCAAGAGACCCAGTACTTC	CASTPGQNQETQYF
TRBJ2-2	TRBV19	NA	NA	TGTGCCAGTAGTGGCGGGGCAGTAACCGGGGAGCTGTTTTTT	CASSGGAVTGELFF
TRBJ1-4	TRBV29-1	NA	many	TGCAGCGTTGCGGCAGGGACCGGTCAAAAACTGTTTTTT	CSVAAGTGQKLFF
TRBJ1-5	TRBV29-1	TRBD1	NA	TGCAGCAGTTTGTTGGGACAGAATCAGCCCCAGCATTTT	CSSLLGQNQPQHF
TRBJ2-7	TRBV10-3	TRBD1	NA	TGTGCCAGCAGGACTAATACGGGGACAGGCTTTTACGAGCAGTACTTC	CASRTNTGTGFYEQYF
TRBJ2-2	TRBV11-3	NA	many	TGTGCCAGCAGCCCGGACAACGGGGAGCTGTTTTTT	CASSPDNGELFF
TRBJ1-2	TRBV2	TRBD1	NA	TGTGCCAGCAGTGAAGCGCAGGGGGCAGGTGGCTACACCTTC	CASSEAQGAGGYTF
TRBJ1-1	TRBV10-3	TRBD1	NA	TGTGCCATCACCAGGGGGATGAACACTGAAGCTTTCTTT	CAITRGMNTEAFF
TRBJ1-1	TRBV11-2	NA	many	TGTGCCAGCAGCTTAGAGGGGCAGGCGAACACTGAAGCTTTCTTT	CASSLEGQANTEAFF